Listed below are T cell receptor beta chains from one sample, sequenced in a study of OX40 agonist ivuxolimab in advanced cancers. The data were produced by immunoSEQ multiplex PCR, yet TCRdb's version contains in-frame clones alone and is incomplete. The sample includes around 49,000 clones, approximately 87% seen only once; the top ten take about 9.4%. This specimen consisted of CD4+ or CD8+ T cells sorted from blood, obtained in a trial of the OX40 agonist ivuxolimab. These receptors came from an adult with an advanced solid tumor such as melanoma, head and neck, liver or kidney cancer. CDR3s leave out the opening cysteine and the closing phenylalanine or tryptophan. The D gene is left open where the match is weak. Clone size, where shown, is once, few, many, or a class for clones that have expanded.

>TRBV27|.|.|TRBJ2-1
ASSFGGREDNEQF
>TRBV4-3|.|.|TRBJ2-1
ASSQDPGPEVYEQF
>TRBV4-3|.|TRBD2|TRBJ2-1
ASSQYYSGRAYNEQF
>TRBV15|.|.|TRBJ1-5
ATSRDLAGQQPQH
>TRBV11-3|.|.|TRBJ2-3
ASSLVGADTQY
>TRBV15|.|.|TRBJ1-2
ATSRGQGPNYGYT
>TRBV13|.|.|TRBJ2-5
ASSLEGETQY
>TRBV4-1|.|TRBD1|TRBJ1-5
ASSPGQDNQPQH
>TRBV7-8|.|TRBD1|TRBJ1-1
ASSLDNRGPEAF
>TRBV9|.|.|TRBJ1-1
ASSVGRVNTEAF
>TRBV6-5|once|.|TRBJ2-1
ASSPNTWGEQF
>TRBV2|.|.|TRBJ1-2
ASSDGRVKGYT
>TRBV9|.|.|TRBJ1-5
ASSVAGYSNQPQH
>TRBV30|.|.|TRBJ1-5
AWSVEGLRDQPQH
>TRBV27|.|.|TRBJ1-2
ASSPSSASNYGYT
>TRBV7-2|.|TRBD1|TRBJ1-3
ASSSWTGDEGRNTIY
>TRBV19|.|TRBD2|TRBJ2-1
ASSISLAGSSYNEQF
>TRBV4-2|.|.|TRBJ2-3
ASSQVGGRGTDTQY
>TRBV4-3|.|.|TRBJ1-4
ASSQGVGDNEKLF
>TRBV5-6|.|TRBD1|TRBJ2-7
ASSLGESGTGTEQY
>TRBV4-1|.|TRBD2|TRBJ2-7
ASSRVLAGDEQY
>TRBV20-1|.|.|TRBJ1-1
SGGRNTEAF
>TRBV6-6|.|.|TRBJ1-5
ASSDSFNQPQH
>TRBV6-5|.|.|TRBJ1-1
ASSYNPENGDTEAF
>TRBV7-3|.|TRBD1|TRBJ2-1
ASSPRDRAYNEQF
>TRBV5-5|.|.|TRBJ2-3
ASSLDTRESGTDTQY
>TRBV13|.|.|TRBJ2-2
ASSLGFPGYTGELF
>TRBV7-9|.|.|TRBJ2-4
ASSFDKAKNIQY
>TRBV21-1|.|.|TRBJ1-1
ASRKDREATEAF
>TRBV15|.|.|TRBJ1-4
ATSDPLNEKLF
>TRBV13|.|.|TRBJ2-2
ASSQRGAGTGELF
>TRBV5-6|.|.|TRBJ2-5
ASSVAATPQETQY
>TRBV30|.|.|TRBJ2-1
AWNGGLALGEQF
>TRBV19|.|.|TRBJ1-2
ASSTSASASRYGYT
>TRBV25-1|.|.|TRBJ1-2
ARIHYGYT
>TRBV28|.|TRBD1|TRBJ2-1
ASTLTGGARGNEQF
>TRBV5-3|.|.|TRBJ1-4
ARSLNTATEKLF
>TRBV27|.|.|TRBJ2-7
ASSLSVGVRGSEQY
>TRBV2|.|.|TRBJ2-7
ASSRIYGSYEQY
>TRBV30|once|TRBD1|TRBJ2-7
AWTIGQGASYEQY
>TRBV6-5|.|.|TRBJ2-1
ASSYSGNNEQF
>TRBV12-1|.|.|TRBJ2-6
ASSPKIGQSRANVLT
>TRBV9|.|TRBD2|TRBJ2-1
ASTWGPTSGSYNEQF
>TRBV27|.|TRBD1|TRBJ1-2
ASSVGTGGAGGYT
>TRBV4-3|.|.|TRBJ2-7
ASSQGAVSYEQY
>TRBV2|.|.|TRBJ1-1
ASRDLEAF
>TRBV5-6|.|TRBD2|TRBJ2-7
ASSLGTSGLYEQY
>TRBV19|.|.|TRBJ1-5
ASSIARAGLFSNQPQH
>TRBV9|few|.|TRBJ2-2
ASSVENTGELF
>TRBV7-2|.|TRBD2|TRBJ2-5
ASSHGTGYSGRAEETQY
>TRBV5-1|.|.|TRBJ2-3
ASSLEPPSDTQY
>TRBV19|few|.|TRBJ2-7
ASSRDGYEQY